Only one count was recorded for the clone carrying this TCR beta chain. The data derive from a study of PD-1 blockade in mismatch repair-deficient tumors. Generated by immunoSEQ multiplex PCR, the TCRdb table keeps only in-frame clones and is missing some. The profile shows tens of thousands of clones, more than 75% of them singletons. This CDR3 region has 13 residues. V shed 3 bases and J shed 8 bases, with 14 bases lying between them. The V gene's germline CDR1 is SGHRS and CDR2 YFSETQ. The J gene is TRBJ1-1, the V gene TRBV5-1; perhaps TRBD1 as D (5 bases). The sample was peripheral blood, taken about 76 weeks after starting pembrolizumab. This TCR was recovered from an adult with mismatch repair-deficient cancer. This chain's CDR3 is CASSSGTQQEAFF. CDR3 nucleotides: TGCGCCAGCAGCTCCGGGACGCAACAAGAAGCTTTCTTT.